The TCR beta chain described here comes from a study of shared T cell receptors in the human thymus. Germline CDR1 and CDR2: SGHRS and YFSETQ. Germline trimming cut 2 bases from V and 8 bases from J; bases unmatched to any gene: 9. The CDR3 has 15 amino acids. Repertoires were generated with immunoSEQ multiplex PCR, while TCRdb's copy carries only in-frame clones and drops some. There are approximately 660,000 clones in the sample; around nine tenths occur only once, and approximately 0.011% lies in the top ten. These data were also reused for a study on human thymus T cells. From that report: Healthy Finnish infants having corrective surgery for congenital heart defects served as donors. Resections were taken during corrective heart surgery, and the thymus tissue came from these. V and J genes seemed to be used with bias in thymic and blood repertoires. Related research described thymic repertoires that were highly overlapping among unrelated individuals.

This receptor was obtained from a boy less than two years old with a congenital heart defect. This chain connects TRBV5-1 to TRBJ2-1; TRBD2 agrees at 8 bases. Sequencing input: thymocytes. CDR3 bases: TGCGCCAGCAGCTTAACAGCGGGAGTGAATCATGAGCAGTTCTTC. This codes for CASSLTAGVNHEQFF.